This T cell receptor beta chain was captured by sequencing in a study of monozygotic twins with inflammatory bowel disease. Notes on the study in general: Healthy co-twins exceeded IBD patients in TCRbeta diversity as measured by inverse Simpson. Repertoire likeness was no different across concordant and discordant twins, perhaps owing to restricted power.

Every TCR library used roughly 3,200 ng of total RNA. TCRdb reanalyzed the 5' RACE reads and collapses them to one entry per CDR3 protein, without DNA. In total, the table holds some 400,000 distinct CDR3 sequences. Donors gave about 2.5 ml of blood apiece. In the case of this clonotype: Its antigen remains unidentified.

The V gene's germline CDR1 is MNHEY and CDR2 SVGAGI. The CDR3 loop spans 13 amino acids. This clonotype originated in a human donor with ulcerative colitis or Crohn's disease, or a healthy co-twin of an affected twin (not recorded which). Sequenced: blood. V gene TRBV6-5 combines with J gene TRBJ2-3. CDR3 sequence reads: CASKTSSTDTQYF.